The 27 T cell receptor beta chains in this list originate from one sample, sequenced in a study of blood T cell repertoires in COVID-19. Sequencing was performed with immunoSEQ multiplex PCR; in TCRdb, only in-frame clones are kept and a portion is missing. The sample includes 100,000 to 150,000 clones, 90% of them seen just once. The sequenced sample was peripheral blood. The receptors shown here come from a man aged 50 to 59 with active COVID-19.

This clone was picked up a small number of times. J is TRBJ1-1 and V is TRBV7-9; D not resolved. The V and J ends lost 3 bases and 2 bases respectively, with 7 bases between them. Per the germline V gene, CDR1 is SEHNR and CDR2 is FQNEAQ (reference sequence). The CDR3 totals 13 residues. CDR3 protein: CASSFGSNTEAFF. For the CDR3, the DNA is TGTGCCAGCAGCTTCGGTAGTAACACTGAAGCTTTCTTT.

The chain couples TRBV5-1 to TRBJ2-3, with TRBD1 matching 7 bases. The CDR3 length is 15 residues. Germline V gene data show CDR1 as SGHRS and CDR2 as YFSETQ. Germline trimming cut 1 base from V and 5 bases from J; bases unmatched to any gene: 7. The CDR3 loop reads CASSLRDRDQDTQYF. DNA for the CDR3: TGCGCCAGCAGCTTGAGAGACAGGGACCAAGATACGCAGTATTTT.

The chain carries TRBV5-4 and TRBJ2-2; D is undetermined. Trimming shortened V by 0 bases and J by 0 bases, and 9 bases separated the two germline ends. The CDR3 is made up of 16 amino acids. Per germline, CDR1 SGHNT and CDR2 YYREEE (reference sequence). CDR3 loop: CASSLAGGANTGELFF. CDR3 nucleotides: TGTGCCAGCAGCTTGGCCGGCGGAGCGAACACCGGGGAGCTGTTTTTT. Based on the CDR3 plus reference TRBV5-4 and TRBJ2-2, the full variable domain is ETGVTQSPTHLIKTRGQQVTLRCSSQSGHNTVSWYQQALGQGPQFIFQYYREEENGRGNFPPRFSGLQFPNYSSELNVNALELDDSALYLCASSLAGGANTGELFFGEGSRLTVL.

This clone is a singleton in its sample. The chain has TRBV18 and TRBJ2-3, with 10 bases identical to TRBD2. This CDR3 has 17 residues. With V trimmed by 2 bases and J by 5 bases, 10 bases remained unmatched. The germline V gene encodes CDR1 KGHSH and CDR2 LQKENI. This CDR3 is CASSPGALAGGRDTQYF. In DNA, the CDR3 is TGTGCCAGCTCACCAGGTGCATTAGCGGGAGGTCGAGATACGCAGTATTTT.

The chain is built from TRBV19 and TRBJ1-1; 7 positions agree with TRBD1. The CDR3 has 13 amino acids. The germline gives CDR1 LNHDA, CDR2 SQIVND (reference sequence). J lost 7 bases, V lost 4 bases, and 6 bases had no gene match. The CDR3 is CASSTRGQVEAFF. CDR3 DNA: TGTGCCAGTAGTACCCGAGGACAGGTTGAAGCTTTCTTT.

This clone was detected once. The V gene is TRBV11-2, the J gene TRBJ2-3; 9 nucleotides match TRBD2. J was trimmed by 1 base and V by 10 bases; bases with no gene match: 6. Germline V gene data show CDR1 as SGHAT and CDR2 as FQNNGV. This CDR3 is built from 14 residues. The DNA for the CDR3 is TGTGCCACAGGCGGGGGGGCGGGCACAGATACGCAGTATTTT. This sequence encodes CATGGGAGTDTQYF.

This sequence joins TRBV5-4 and TRBJ2-6, with D tentatively TRBD1 (6 bases). The ends were cut back, 4 bases at V and 0 bases at J, with 14 bases in the middle. Germline V gene sequence: CDR1 SGHNT, CDR2 YYREEE (reference sequence). CDR3 length: 17 amino acids. For the CDR3, the DNA is TGTGCCAGCAGCACCCTGGACAGCAGCTCTGGGGCCAACGTCCTGACTTTC. This encodes CASSTLDSSSGANVLTF.

The rearrangement joins TRBV5-1 to TRBJ1-6; D may be TRBD1 (5 bases). The CDR3 extends over 15 amino acids. Deletions cut 4 bases from V and 5 bases from J, with 13 bases between. CDR1 is SGHRS, CDR2 YFSETQ, per germline. The CDR3 spells CASSPGPDNNSPLHF. The CDR3 DNA is TGCGCCAGCAGCCCAGGGCCCGACAATAATTCACCCCTCCACTTT.

This chain uses TRBV5-1 with TRBJ2-1; 11 bases are shared with TRBD2. Germline V gene sequence: CDR1 SGHRS, CDR2 YFSETQ. After removal of 2 bases from V and 8 bases from J, the junction contained 12 bases not matched to a gene. The CDR3 extends over 17 amino acids. The CDR3, as DNA: TGCGCCAGCAGCTTACCCCGACTAGCGGGATCCCGGGATGAGCAGTTCTTC. It encodes CASSLPRLAGSRDEQFF.

J is TRBJ2-2 and V is TRBV19, with 8 positions matching TRBD2. The CDR3 covers 16 residues. V was pared by 6 bases and J by 6 bases, with 12 bases of the junction left unmatched. Looked up from germline, CDR1 is LNHDA and CDR2 is SQIVND (reference sequence). The CDR3 DNA reads TGTGCCAGTAGAACCTCGGGGGGGGCGCTAGCCGGGGAGCTGTTTTTT. Amino acid sequence: CASRTSGGALAGELFF.

This chain links TRBV3-1 (or the pseudogene TRBV3-2) with TRBJ1-1; no firm D call. Deletions cut 2 bases from V and 1 base from J, with 2 bases between. CDR3 size: 12 residues. Germline CDR1 and CDR2: LGHDT and YNNKEL (reference sequence). CDR3: CASSQRNTEAFF. The CDR3 DNA is TGTGCCAGCAGCCAACGGAACACTGAAGCTTTCTTT.

The V gene is TRBV24-1, the J gene TRBJ1-2; D uncertain. CDR1 and CDR2 (germline): KGHDR, SFDVKD. This CDR3 has 14 residues. V shed 3 bases and J shed 2 bases, with 9 bases lying between them. CDR3 sequence: CATSDADNNYGYTF. The CDR3 DNA reads TGTGCCACCAGTGATGCCGACAACAACTATGGCTACACCTTC.

This chain uses TRBV5-5 with TRBJ1-6, with TRBD1 identical over 7 bases. The CDR3 covers 17 residues. Germline V gene data show CDR1 as SGHKS and CDR2 as YYEKEE (reference sequence). V dropped 4 bases and J dropped 0; count of bases not matched to a gene: 7. CDR3 coding DNA: TGTGCCAGCAGCCTGGGACAGCCGAGCTCCTATAATTCACCCCTCCACTTT. Translating gives CASSLGQPSSYNSPLHF.

The chain has TRBV4-1 and TRBJ2-2; 9 bases line up with TRBD2. The junction had 15 bases not matched to a gene; V was cut back by 4 bases and J by 6 bases. The germline V gene has CDR1 MGHRA and CDR2 YSYEKL. CDR3 length: 18 amino acids. The CDR3, as DNA: TGCGCCAGCAGCCCGTACAGGGCTACTAGCGGGTTCGCCGGGGAGCTGTTTTTT. Translated: CASSPYRATSGFAGELFF.

This clone was detected only a few times. The chain combines TRBV5-4 with TRBJ1-2; unclear D gene. Between the trimmed V and J ends, which lost 0 bases and 2 bases, there was a span of 8 bases. Germline CDR1 is SGHNT and CDR2 is YYREEE (reference sequence). The CDR3 runs to 14 residues. CDR3 amino acids: CASSLVQQNYGYTF. In DNA form, the CDR3 reads TGTGCCAGCAGCTTGGTACAGCAGAACTATGGCTACACCTTC.

V gene TRBV7-9 combines with J gene TRBJ2-3; D remains unclear. The CDR3 spans 14 residues. Trimming shortened V by 8 bases and J by 2 bases, and 14 bases separated the two germline ends. In germline, CDR1 is SEHNR, CDR2 FQNEAQ (reference sequence). The CDR3, as DNA: TGTGCCAGCGCCTATGCTTACTCCACAGATACGCAGTATTTT. It encodes CASAYAYSTDTQYF.

In its sample, this clone was seen once. This chain connects TRBV5-1 to TRBJ2-2; the D is unclear. Germline V gene sequence: CDR1 SGHRS, CDR2 YFSETQ. V lost 1 base and J 0 bases, leaving 7 bases between the germline ends. The CDR3 is 15 amino acids. CDR3 region: CASSLKRSNTGELFF. The CDR3 nucleotides read TGCGCCAGCAGCTTGAAACGGTCGAACACCGGGGAGCTGTTTTTT.

The chain combines TRBV14 with TRBJ2-1; 7 nucleotides agree with TRBD1. V shed 4 bases and J 0 bases; nucleotides not matched to a gene: 6. Germline V gene lookup returns CDR1 SGHDN and CDR2 FVKESK. This CDR3 is built from 16 residues. CDR3 protein: CASSPPTGSSYNEQFF. The DNA of the CDR3 is TGTGCCAGCAGCCCTCCGACAGGGAGCTCCTACAATGAGCAGTTCTTC.

The gene calls are TRBV6-4 and TRBJ2-2; D possibly corresponds to TRBD1 (6 bases). Germline CDR1 is MRHNA and CDR2 is SNTAGT. The V end was cut by 4 bases, the J end by 5 bases, with 14 bases between. The length of the CDR3 is 15 residues. This CDR3 reads CASSANRDWTGELFF. For the CDR3, the DNA is TGTGCCAGCAGTGCAAACAGGGATTGGACCGGGGAGCTGTTTTTT.

The rearrangement uses TRBV10-2 and TRBJ1-1, with D possibly being TRBD1 (6 bases). This CDR3 is 13 amino acids long. The V end lost 6 bases, the J end lost 0 bases, and 8 bases lay between the germline ends. Germline V gene lookup returns CDR1 WSHSY and CDR2 SAAADI. The CDR3 nucleotides read TGCGCCAGCAGATACAGGGTGAACACTGAAGCTTTCTTT. Its protein is CASRYRVNTEAFF.

The chain is built from TRBV6-6 and TRBJ2-2; D is unresolved. V lost 2 bases, J lost 0 bases, and 10 bases lay in between. The CDR3 runs to 16 residues. In germline, CDR1 is MNHNY, CDR2 SVGAGI (reference sequence). CDR3: CASSYGQIANTGELFF. CDR3 DNA sequence: TGTGCCAGCAGTTACGGGCAGATCGCGAACACCGGGGAGCTGTTTTTT.

This chain links TRBV27 with TRBJ1-1; no firm D call. Per germline, CDR1 MNHEY and CDR2 SMNVEV (reference sequence). V shed 5 bases and J shed 0 bases, with 10 bases lying between them. CDR3 length: 14 amino acids. The CDR3 sequence is CASSTNEVNTEAFF. Written as DNA, the CDR3 is TGTGCCAGCAGTACAAACGAGGTGAACACTGAAGCTTTCTTT.

J is TRBJ1-3 and V is TRBV3-1 (or the pseudogene TRBV3-2); 7 bases map to TRBD1. The CDR3 totals 17 residues. The J segment lost 1 base and the V segment lost 5 bases, leaving 11 bases of the junction unmatched. CDR1 and CDR2 from the germline V gene are LGHDT and YNNKEL (reference sequence). CDR3 sequence reads: CASSWPSRGTSGNTIYF. The DNA for the CDR3 is TGTGCCAGCAGCTGGCCGAGCAGGGGGACTTCTGGAAACACCATATATTTT.

The chain employs TRBV10-3 and TRBJ1-3; tentatively, D is TRBD1 (5 bases). The germline V gene has CDR1 ENHRY and CDR2 SYGVKD. The V end lost 6 bases, the J end lost 2 bases, and 11 bases lay between the germline ends. This CDR3 spans 14 amino acids. The DNA of the CDR3 is TGTGCCATCAGGCCCGACAGTGCTGGAAACACCATATATTTT. Translated: CAIRPDSAGNTIYF.

The chain uses TRBV5-4 and TRBJ1-2, with D tentatively TRBD1 (6 bases). The CDR3 consists of 13 residues. CDR1 is SGHNT, CDR2 YYREEE, per germline (reference sequence). V lost 0 bases and J 3 bases, leaving 6 bases between the germline ends. The CDR3 sequence is CASSLEGDYGYTF. The CDR3 nucleotides read TGTGCCAGCAGCTTGGAGGGGGACTATGGCTACACCTTC.

This clone has just one count. The sample carries other DNA sequences with the same CDR3. The DNA for the CDR3 is TGCGCCAGCAGCTTGACAGACTATGGCTACACCTTC. It yields the protein CASSLTDYGYTF. The chain employs TRBV5-1 and TRBJ1-2; D not certain. V was clipped by 1 base and J by 3 bases, with 4 bases between them. The CDR3 runs 12 residues. Germline values: CDR1 SGHRS, CDR2 YFSETQ. The full variable domain, with the rest looked up from reference TRBV5-1 and TRBJ1-2, is KAGVTQTPRYLIKTRGQQVTLSCSPISGHRSVSWYQQTPGQGLQFLFEYFSETQRNKGNFPGRFSGRQFSNSRSEMNVSTLELGDSALYLCASSLTDYGYTFGSGTRLTVV.

The chain is built from TRBV19 and TRBJ2-5; TRBD2 agrees at 14 bases. The CDR3 is 17 residues long. Germline V gives CDR1 LNHDA, CDR2 SQIVND (reference sequence). The V gene end was trimmed by 7 bases and the J gene end by 0 bases; junction bases not matched to a gene: 7. CDR3 in DNA: TGTGCCAGTACCGCGACTAGCGGGGGGGTCTACCAAGAGACCCAGTACTTC. Translating gives CASTATSGGVYQETQYF.